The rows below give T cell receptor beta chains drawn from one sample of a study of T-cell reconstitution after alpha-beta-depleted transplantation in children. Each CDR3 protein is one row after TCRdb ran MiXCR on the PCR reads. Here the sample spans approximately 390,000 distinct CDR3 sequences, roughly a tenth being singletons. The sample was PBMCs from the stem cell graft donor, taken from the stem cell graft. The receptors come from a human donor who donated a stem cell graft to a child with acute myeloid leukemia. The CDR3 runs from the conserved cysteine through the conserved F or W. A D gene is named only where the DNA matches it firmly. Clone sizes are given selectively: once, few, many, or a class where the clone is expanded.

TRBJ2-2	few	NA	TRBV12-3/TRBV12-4	CASSWGYTGELFF	TGTGCCAGCAGTTGGGGCTACACCGGGGAGCTGTTTTTT
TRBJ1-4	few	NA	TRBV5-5	CASSLRAATNEKLFF	TGTGCCAGCAGCTTGAGGGCAGCAACTAATGAAAAACTGTTTTTT
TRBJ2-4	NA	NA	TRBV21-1	CASSKGLRGGCLRYLAKNIQYF	TGTGCCAGCAGCAAAGGTTTGAGAGGGGGCTGCCTCCGTTACCTAGCCAAAAACATTCAGTACTTC
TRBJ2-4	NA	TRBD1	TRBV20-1	CSAHRGRAKNIQYF	TGCAGTGCCCACAGGGGGCGAGCCAAAAACATTCAGTACTTC
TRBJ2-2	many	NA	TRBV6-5	CASSRTTGELFF	TGTGCCAGCAGTCGGACGACCGGGGAGCTGTTTTTT
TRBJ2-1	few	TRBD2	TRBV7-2	CASSSQTSGNRYNEQFF	TGTGCCAGCAGCTCCCAGACTAGCGGGAATCGATACAATGAGCAGTTCTTC
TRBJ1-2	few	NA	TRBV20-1	CSARDFGGPDYGYTF	TGCAGTGCTAGAGATTTCGGGGGGCCGGACTATGGCTACACCTTC
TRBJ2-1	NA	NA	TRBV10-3	CATLRGQSDEQFF	TGTGCCACTCTGCGGGGACAGTCCGATGAGCAGTTCTTC
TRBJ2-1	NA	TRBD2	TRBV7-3	CASSLTRTSKNEQFF	TGTGCCAGCAGCTTAACCCGGACTAGTAAAAATGAGCAGTTCTTC
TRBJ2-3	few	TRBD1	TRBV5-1	CASGDRVRGDTQYF	TGCGCCAGCGGAGACAGGGTACGGGGAGATACGCAGTATTTT
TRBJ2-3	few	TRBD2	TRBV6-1	CASSTRTSGRDTQYF	TGTGCCAGCAGTACCCGGACTAGCGGGAGGGATACGCAGTATTTT
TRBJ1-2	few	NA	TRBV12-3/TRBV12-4	CASSLELLGYTF	TGTGCCAGCAGTTTAGAACTGCTTGGCTACACCTTC
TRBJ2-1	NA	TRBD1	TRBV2	CASSYRGPQPYNEQFF	TGTGCCAGCAGTTACAGGGGCCCCCAACCTTACAATGAGCAGTTCTTC
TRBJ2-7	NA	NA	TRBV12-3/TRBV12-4	CASSLRFRQGGFEQYF	TGTGCCAGCAGTTTAAGGTTTCGGCAGGGAGGCTTCGAGCAGTACTTC
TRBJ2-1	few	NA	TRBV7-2	CASRGRGENEQFF	TGTGCCAGCAGGGGTAGGGGTGAGAATGAGCAGTTCTTC